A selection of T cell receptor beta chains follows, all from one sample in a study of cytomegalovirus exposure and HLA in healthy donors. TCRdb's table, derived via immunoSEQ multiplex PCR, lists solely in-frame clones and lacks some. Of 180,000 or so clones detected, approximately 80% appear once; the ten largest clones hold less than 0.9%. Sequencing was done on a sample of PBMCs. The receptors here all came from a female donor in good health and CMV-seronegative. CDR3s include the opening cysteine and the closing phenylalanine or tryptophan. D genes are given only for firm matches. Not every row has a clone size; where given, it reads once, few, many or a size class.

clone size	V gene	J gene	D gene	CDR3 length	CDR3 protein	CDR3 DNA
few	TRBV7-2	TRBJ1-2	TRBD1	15	CASSLAAGGNYGYTF	TGTGCCAGCAGCTTAGCGGCAGGGGGGAACTATGGCTACACCTTC
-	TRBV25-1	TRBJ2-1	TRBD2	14	CASSEWEGSNEQFF	TGTGCCAGCAGTGAATGGGAGGGATCCAATGAGCAGTTCTTC
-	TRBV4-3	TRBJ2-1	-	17	CASSQQTTSSFYNEQFF	TGCGCCAGCAGCCAACAAACAACCTCTAGCTTCTACAATGAGCAGTTCTTC
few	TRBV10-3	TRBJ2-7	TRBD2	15	CAISLGTSGSYEQYF	TGTGCCATCAGTCTAGGGACTAGCGGTTCCTACGAGCAGTACTTC
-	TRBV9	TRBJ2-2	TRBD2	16	CASSVSSGGRTGELFF	TGTGCCAGCAGCGTGAGCTCGGGGGGGCGAACCGGGGAGCTGTTTTTT
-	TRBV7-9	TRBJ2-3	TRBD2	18	CASSRGLAGGWDTDTQYF	TGTGCCAGCAGCCGGGGACTAGCGGGAGGCTGGGACACAGATACGCAGTATTTT
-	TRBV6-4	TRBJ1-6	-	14	CASPADSSESPLHF	TGTGCCAGCCCTGCTGACAGCAGCGAGTCACCCCTCCACTTT
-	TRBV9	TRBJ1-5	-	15	CASSSDSTINQPQHF	TGTGCCAGCAGCTCCGACAGTACCATCAATCAGCCCCAGCATTTT
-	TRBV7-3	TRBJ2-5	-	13	CASRRTAQETQYF	TGTGCCAGCCGACGGACAGCACAAGAGACCCAGTACTTC
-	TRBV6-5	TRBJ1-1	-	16	CASSYSAGGLNAEAFF	TGTGCCAGCAGTTACTCGGCGGGGGGGCTCAACGCTGAAGCTTTCTTT
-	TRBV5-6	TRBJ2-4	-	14	CASSLVGPKNSQYF	TGTGCCAGCAGCTTGGTGGGTCCCAAAAACAGTCAGTACTTC
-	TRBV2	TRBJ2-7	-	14	CASSVGTRGYEQYF	TGTGCCAGCAGTGTCGGGACTCGAGGTTACGAGCAGTACTTC
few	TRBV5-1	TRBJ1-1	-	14	CASSSDSMNTEAFF	TGCGCCAGCAGCTCGGACAGTATGAACACTGAAGCTTTCTTT
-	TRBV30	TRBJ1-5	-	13	CAWAGGGNQPQHF	TGTGCCTGGGCGGGAGGAGGGAATCAGCCCCAGCATTTT
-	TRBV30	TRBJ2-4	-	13	CAWSPGLQNIQYF	TGTGCCTGGAGTCCGGGACTGCAAAACATTCAGTACTTC
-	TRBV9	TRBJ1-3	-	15	CASSVGEVSGNTIYF	TGTGCCAGCAGCGTAGGGGAGGTCTCTGGAAACACCATATATTTT
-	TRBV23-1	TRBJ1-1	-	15	CASSLYPRGNTEAFF	TGCGCCAGCAGTCTCTACCCAAGGGGGAACACTGAAGCTTTCTTT
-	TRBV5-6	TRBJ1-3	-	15	CASTLSRGSGNTIYF	TGTGCCAGCACCCTATCTCGGGGATCTGGAAACACCATATATTTT
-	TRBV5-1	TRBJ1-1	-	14	CASSLARTNTEAFF	TGCGCCAGCAGCTTGGCCAGGACAAACACTGAAGCTTTCTTT
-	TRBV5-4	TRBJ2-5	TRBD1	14	CASSFPDRAKTQYF	TGTGCCAGCAGCTTCCCGGACAGGGCAAAGACCCAGTACTTC
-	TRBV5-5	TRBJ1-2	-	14	CASSRGGLVRGYTF	TGTGCCAGCAGCCGAGGGGGTCTAGTCCGTGGCTACACCTTC
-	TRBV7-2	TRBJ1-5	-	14	CASSFTGSNQPQHF	TGTGCCAGCAGCTTTACGGGAAGCAATCAGCCCCAGCATTTT
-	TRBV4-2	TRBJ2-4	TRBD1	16	CASSHPTGPAKNIQYF	TGTGCCAGCAGCCACCCGACAGGGCCAGCCAAAAACATTCAGTACTTC
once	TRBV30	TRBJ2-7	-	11	CAWSVRGAHYF	TGTGCCTGGAGTGTACGCGGGGCCCACTACTTC
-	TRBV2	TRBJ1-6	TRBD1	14	CASRGGQGNSPLHF	TGTGCCAGCAGGGGGGGACAGGGGAATTCACCCCTCCACTTT
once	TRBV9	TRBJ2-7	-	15	CASSPRTDSDYEQYF	TGTGCCAGCAGCCCTCGGACGGACTCCGACTACGAGCAGTACTTC